What follows are 20 T cell receptor beta chains derived from one specimen sequenced in a study of shared clonotypes between healthy human individuals. The protocol was immunoSEQ multiplex PCR, while the TCRdb copy is restricted to in-frame clones and leaves out a portion. This sample carries hundreds of thousands of clones, roughly 70% of them seen once, and the ten largest clones take around 1.8%. Sequencing was performed on memory CD4+ T cells sorted from blood. The sample's subset: CD45RA-negative fraction. The receptors derive from a woman aged 30 to 39 in good health.

The chain carries TRBV6-7 and TRBJ2-1; TRBD2 matches at 12 bases. TRBV6-7 qualifies as an ORF whose function is uncertain. This CDR3 spans 18 amino acids. Trimming removed 2 bases from V and 1 base from J; junction bases left unmatched: 6. DNA for the CDR3: TGTGCCAGCAGTTACGGGCTAGCGGGAGGGCCGTCCTACAATGAGCAGTTCTTC. This gives the protein CASSYGLAGGPSYNEQFF.

The rearrangement links TRBV6-5 to TRBJ1-1, with 8 positions matching TRBD1. In germline, CDR1 is MNHEY, CDR2 SVGAGI. The CDR3 has 12 amino acids. V shed 5 bases, J shed 9 bases, and the junction held 5 bases outside the gene matches. The CDR3 is CASSLDRAKAFF. Here the CDR3 DNA reads TGTGCCAGCAGTCTGGACAGGGCCAAAGCTTTCTTT.

The chain joins TRBV18 to TRBJ2-6; D assignment may be TRBD1 or TRBD2 (6 bases each). This CDR3 region has 18 residues. Deletions cut 3 bases from V and 1 base from J, with 16 bases between. Germline CDR1 KGHSH, CDR2 LQKENI. CDR3: CASSPIRGGGSGANVLTF. In nucleotides, the CDR3 is TGTGCCAGCTCACCTATCAGGGGAGGAGGGTCTGGGGCCAACGTCCTGACTTTC.

V and J are TRBV5-8 and TRBJ2-4; 7 bases are shared with TRBD2. V lost 2 bases, J lost 10 bases, and 15 bases stayed unmatched. Germline lookup yields CDR1 SGHTS and CDR2 YDEGEE. The CDR3 is 16 amino acids. The CDR3 coding sequence is TGTGCCAGCAGCTTAGACAAGGGACTAAGGATGGGTATTCAGTACTTC. This codes for CASSLDKGLRMGIQYF. Full variable domain (remainder filled in from reference TRBV5-8 and TRBJ2-4): EAGVTQSPTHLIKTRGQQATLRCSPISGHTSVYWYQQALGLGLQFLLWYDEGEERNRGNFPPRFSGRQFPNYSSELNVNALELEDSALYLCASSLDKGLRMGIQYFGAGTRLSVL.

The gene calls are TRBV7-3 and TRBJ2-5, with no clear D. Trimming cost V 6 bases and J 0 bases, with 11 bases left between them. Per germline, CDR1 SGHTA and CDR2 FQGTGA. The CDR3 runs 14 residues. CDR3 loop: CASSRPGNQETQYF. The CDR3 DNA reads as TGTGCCAGCAGTCGGCCGGGCAACCAAGAGACCCAGTACTTC. The variable domain in full, with the rest retrieved from reference TRBV7-3 and TRBJ2-5, is GAGVSQTPSNKVTEKGKYVELRCDPISGHTALYWYRQSLGQGPEFLIYFQGTGAADDSGLPNDRFFAVRPEGSVSTLKIQRTERGDSAVYLCASSRPGNQETQYFGPGTRLLVL.

The gene calls are TRBV7-9 and TRBJ2-7; 10 bases line up with TRBD2. The CDR3 is 17 residues long. V lost 4 bases, J lost 0 bases, and 9 bases stayed unmatched. Germline CDR1 reads SEHNR; CDR2 reads FQNEAQ (reference sequence). The CDR3 loop is CASSSGLAALTSYEQYF. CDR3 coding DNA: TGTGCCAGCAGCTCTGGACTAGCGGCCCTTACCTCCTACGAGCAGTACTTC.

This sequence joins TRBV4-2 and TRBJ2-1, with 8 bases fitting TRBD2. The germline gives CDR1 LGHNA, CDR2 YNFKEQ. CDR3 size: 15 residues. V lost 0 bases and J lost 5; bases outside the gene matches: 3. This chain's CDR3 is CASSQEAREDNEQFF. The CDR3 DNA sequence: TGTGCCAGCAGCCAAGAGGCGCGGGAGGACAATGAGCAGTTCTTC.

The chain couples TRBV5-1 to TRBJ2-7, with D perhaps given as TRBD1 or TRBD2 (5 bases each). V was cut by 6 bases and J by 7 bases, with 20 bases left in between. CDR3 size: 14 residues. The germline gives CDR1 SGHRS, CDR2 YFSETQ. The CDR3 region has the DNA TGCGCCAGCATGGACCGTGGAGATGAGGGGGAGCAGTACTTC. Its protein is CASMDRGDEGEQYF.

For this clone: Other DNA sequences within the sample encode an identical CDR3. The rearrangement joins TRBV19 to TRBJ2-3; perhaps TRBD1 as D (6 bases). Germline-derived CDR1 and CDR2 are LNHDA and SQIVND (reference sequence). The length of the CDR3 is 14 residues. Trimming took off 6 bases at V and 0 bases at J, with 10 bases between the two ends. The CDR3 loop is CASRPTGSTDTQYF. The CDR3 bases are TGTGCCAGTAGACCGACAGGTAGCACAGATACGCAGTATTTT. The variable domain in full, completed from reference TRBV19 and TRBJ2-3, reads DGGITQSPKYLFRKEGQNVTLSCEQNLNHDAMYWYRQDPGQGLRLIYYSQIVNDFQKGDIAEGYSVSREKKESFPLTVTSAQKNPTAFYLCASRPTGSTDTQYFGPGTRLTVL.

In nucleotides, the CDR3 is TGTGCCACCAGCAGGGGACAGGGTTGGGAAAAACTGTTTTTT. As protein: CATSRGQGWEKLFF. J is TRBJ1-4 and V is TRBV15; 9 bases align to TRBD1. Trimming took 3 bases from V and 8 from J; bases not matched to a gene: 4. The CDR3 is 14 residues long. Germline loops: CDR1 LNHNV, CDR2 YYDKDF (reference sequence).

The chain uses TRBV15 and TRBJ2-1; unclear D gene. Trimming cost V 5 bases and J 0 bases, with 11 bases left between them. CDR3 length: 15 amino acids. Germline lookup yields CDR1 LNHNV and CDR2 YYDKDF (reference sequence). CDR3 residues: CATSPTPSSYNEQFF. The CDR3 nucleotides read TGTGCCACCAGCCCAACGCCGAGCTCCTACAATGAGCAGTTCTTC.

This clone was seen more than once but under ten times. The chain employs TRBV30 and TRBJ1-5, with a possible D match to TRBD1 (5 bases). This CDR3 is built from 16 residues. V gave up 0 bases and J gave up 1 base, with 13 bases separating them. Per the germline V gene, CDR1 is GTSNPN and CDR2 is SVGIG (reference sequence). CDR3 sequence: CAWSVLGRESNQPQHF. As DNA, the CDR3 is TGTGCCTGGAGTGTACTAGGCAGGGAAAGCAATCAGCCCCAGCATTTT.

J is TRBJ2-1 and V is TRBV21-1; TRBD2 is taken as the D call from the table, unchecked against the DNA. TRBV21-1 is deemed a pseudogene. The CDR3 sequence is 16 residues long. The CDR3 DNA sequence: TGTGCCAGCAGCAAATGTGGGACTAGCGGAAACAATGAGCAGTTCTTC. Translated: CASSKCGTSGNNEQFF.

This rearrangement joins TRBV28 to TRBJ2-1; D remains ambiguous. V lost 7 bases and J lost 3, with 13 bases in between. CDR1 is MDHEN, CDR2 SYDVKM, per germline. This CDR3 spans 14 amino acids. The CDR3 region is CASKAALYYNEQFF. As DNA, the CDR3 is TGTGCCAGCAAGGCGGCCTTATACTACAATGAGCAGTTCTTC. Combining the CDR3 with reference TRBV28 and TRBJ2-1 gives the whole variable domain DVKVTQSSRYLVKRTGEKVFLECVQDMDHENMFWYRQDPGLGLRLIYFSYDVKMKEKGDIPEGYSVSREKKERFSLILESASTNQTSMYLCASKAALYYNEQFFGPGTRLTVL.

This rearrangement joins TRBV19 to TRBJ2-1; maybe TRBD2 (6 bases). This CDR3 is 14 amino acids long. Germline values: CDR1 LNHDA, CDR2 SQIVND (reference sequence). The V end lost 3 bases, the J end lost 15 bases, and 21 bases lay between the germline ends. The CDR3 DNA follows: TGTGCCAGTAGTATGTTTTCCTCGCGGGATTCCCGGTTCTTC. It translates to CASSMFSSRDSRFF.

The chain is built from TRBV6-1 and TRBJ1-4; D may be TRBD1 (5 bases). Trimming removed 8 bases from V and 7 bases from J, with 17 bases in between. Per the germline V gene, CDR1 is MNHNS and CDR2 is SASEGT. The CDR3 is made up of 14 amino acids. CDR3 residues: CASGGDGHSEKLFF. For the CDR3, the DNA is TGTGCCAGCGGAGGGGACGGCCACTCTGAAAAACTGTTTTTT.

The chain employs TRBV7-7 and TRBJ2-1; D perhaps matches TRBD2 (5 bases). V gave up 6 bases and J gave up 6 bases, with 9 bases separating them. The germline gives CDR1 SSHAT, CDR2 FNYEAQ (reference sequence). This CDR3 region has 12 residues. The CDR3 spells CASSPGGNEQFF. The CDR3 DNA reads as TGTGCCAGCAGTCCCGGAGGCAATGAGCAGTTCTTC.

Ten or more counts support this clone. V and J are TRBV18 and TRBJ2-5; D perhaps matches TRBD2 (5 bases). This CDR3 comprises 13 residues. The V gene's germline CDR1 is KGHSH and CDR2 LQKENI. Trimming shortened V by 4 bases and J by 5 bases, and 11 bases separated the two germline ends. The CDR3 loop reads CASSRAGPETQYF. DNA for the CDR3: TGTGCCAGCTCACGTGCGGGTCCGGAGACCCAGTACTTC.

Only a few counts were recorded for this clone. The chain has TRBV19 and TRBJ1-1; D ambiguous. The CDR3 extends over 15 amino acids. Germline values: CDR1 LNHDA, CDR2 SQIVND (reference sequence). Deletions cut 6 bases from V and 6 bases from J, with 20 bases between. The CDR3 is CASRVREGLSAEAFF. CDR3 nucleotides: TGTGCCAGTAGGGTAAGGGAAGGGCTCAGCGCTGAAGCTTTCTTT.

The gene calls are TRBV28 and TRBJ1-1; D unresolved. The CDR3 is 15 amino acids. CDR1 is MDHEN, CDR2 SYDVKM, per germline. V gave up 1 base and J gave up 5 bases, with 14 bases separating them. The CDR3 DNA reads TGTGCCAGCAGTTTATCCTCAGGACGGGGTACTGAAGCTTTCTTT. It is translated as CASSLSSGRGTEAFF.